The next 25 T cell receptor beta chains were all read from a single sample in a study of T cell changes during pregnancy in multiple sclerosis. Assay used: immunoSEQ multiplex PCR; TCRdb lists only in-frame clones, some missing. In the table there are about 57,000 clones, about 92% of which are singletons. Material: CD4+ T cells from peripheral blood mononuclear cells, obtained in the second trimester of pregnancy. Receptors originate from a female donor with multiple sclerosis, enrolled in a pregnancy study.

This clone was recorded once. The rearrangement uses TRBV15 and TRBJ1-2; the D gene is possibly TRBD1 (6 bases). Deletions cut 1 base from V and 8 bases from J, with 11 bases between. CDR1 LNHNV and CDR2 YYDKDF come from the germline V gene (reference sequence). The CDR3 sequence is 13 residues long. CDR3 sequence reads: CATSRGGGLGYTF. The CDR3 DNA reads as TGTGCCACCAGCAGAGGGGGGGGCTTGGGCTACACCTTC.

The V gene is TRBV11-3, the J gene TRBJ2-7, with D maybe TRBD1 (5 bases). The CDR3 runs to 13 residues. Germline CDR1 reads SGHNT; CDR2 reads YENEEA. Trimming stripped 2 bases from V and 5 bases from J, with 10 bases between. CDR3 protein: CASSLRQGNEQYF. Written as DNA, the CDR3 is TGTGCCAGCAGCTTAAGGCAGGGCAACGAGCAGTACTTC.

This clone was counted a single time. V gene TRBV12-5 combines with J gene TRBJ1-1; 7 nucleotides agree with TRBD1. Losses at the gene ends were 6 bases for V and 3 bases for J; bases not matched to a gene: 4. CDR3 size: 13 residues. Germline V gene data show CDR1 as LGHNT and CDR2 as FRNRAP. CDR3: CASGTGTHTEAFF. The CDR3 DNA sequence: TGTGCTAGTGGGACAGGGACCCACACTGAAGCTTTCTTT.

The CDR3 nucleotides read TGTGCCAGCCGAAAAACAGGGTCCAATGAGCAGTTCTTC. This translates into CASRKTGSNEQFF. This chain uses TRBV28 with TRBJ2-1, with D possibly matching TRBD1 (6 bases). Germline CDR1 is MDHEN and CDR2 is SYDVKM. V lost 8 bases, J lost 6 bases, and 14 bases lay in between. CDR3 length equals 13 residues. Looking up the rest from reference TRBV28 and TRBJ2-1 gives the full variable domain: DVKVTQSSRYLVKRTGEKVFLECVQDMDHENMFWYRQDPGLGLRLIYFSYDVKMKEKGDIPEGYSVSREKKERFSLILESASTNQTSMYLCASRKTGSNEQFFGPGTRLTVL.

This rearrangement joins TRBV6-6 to TRBJ1-1, with 8 bases matching TRBD1. The germline V gene has CDR1 MNHNY and CDR2 SVGAGI (reference sequence). V shed 2 bases, J shed 3 bases, and the junction held 2 bases outside the gene matches. This CDR3 comprises 14 residues. The DNA of the CDR3 is TGTGCCAGCAGTTACGGACAGGGCGACACTGAAGCTTTCTTT. Amino acids: CASSYGQGDTEAFF.

The J gene is TRBJ1-1, the V gene TRBV30; 7 bases line up with TRBD1. With 3 bases clipped from V and 6 bases from J, the junction kept 10 bases outside the gene matches. The germline gives CDR1 GTSNPN, CDR2 SVGIG (reference sequence). This CDR3 spans 14 amino acids. CDR3 sequence: CAWSRTEGAPEAFF. CDR3 coding DNA: TGTGCCTGGAGCAGGACAGAGGGGGCTCCTGAAGCTTTCTTT.

This chain links TRBV15 with TRBJ2-1, with 10 bases aligning to TRBD2. Germline CDR1 and CDR2: LNHNV and YYDKDF (reference sequence). The CDR3 runs to 15 residues. V dropped 5 bases and J dropped 4; count of bases not matched to a gene: 5. The CDR3 bases are TGTGCCACCAGCGTAGCGGGGGGCTTATACAATGAGCAGTTCTTC. This codes for CATSVAGGLYNEQFF.

This clone was counted only a few times. The CDR3 here is CASSLLAGGLGDEQFF. In nucleotides, the CDR3 is TGCGCCAGCAGCTTGCTAGCGGGAGGCCTCGGGGATGAGCAGTTCTTC. V usage is TRBV5-1 and J usage is TRBJ2-1; 11 nucleotides line up with TRBD2. The CDR3 has 16 amino acids. The ends lost 1 base at V and 8 bases at J; junction bases unmatched: 8. In germline, CDR1 is SGHRS, CDR2 YFSETQ. Full variable domain (remainder filled in from reference TRBV5-1 and TRBJ2-1): KAGVTQTPRYLIKTRGQQVTLSCSPISGHRSVSWYQQTPGQGLQFLFEYFSETQRNKGNFPGRFSGRQFSNSRSEMNVSTLELGDSALYLCASSLLAGGLGDEQFFGPGTRLTVL.

This chain joins TRBV18 and TRBJ1-4; a weak D match, TRBD1 (5 bases). CDR3 length: 17 residues. Looked up from germline, CDR1 is KGHSH and CDR2 is LQKENI. V was trimmed by 3 bases and J by 0 bases, leaving 14 bases between them. The CDR3 sequence: CASSPLGPPSTNEKLFF. CDR3 in DNA: TGTGCCAGCTCACCCCTGGGGCCGCCGTCAACTAATGAAAAACTGTTTTTT.

This chain uses TRBV2 with TRBJ1-4; 8 nucleotides line up with TRBD1. This CDR3 has 15 amino acids. With 5 bases clipped from V and 8 bases from J, the junction kept 10 bases outside the gene matches. Germline CDR1 is SNHLY and CDR2 is FYNNEI. This CDR3 reads CASSIRTGPSEKLFF. The CDR3 DNA reads as TGTGCCAGCAGTATAAGGACAGGGCCCTCCGAAAAACTGTTTTTT.

This chain links TRBV5-6 with TRBJ1-1; D possibly corresponds to TRBD1 (6 bases). This CDR3 region has 15 residues. Germline-derived CDR1 and CDR2 are SGHDT and YYEEEE. V was shortened by 0 bases and J by 0 bases, with 9 bases between the two germline ends. The CDR3 sequence: CASSLGQGLNTEAFF. The CDR3 DNA follows: TGTGCCAGCAGCTTGGGGCAGGGGCTGAACACTGAAGCTTTCTTT.

This chain joins TRBV25-1 and TRBJ2-3; perhaps TRBD2 as D (7 bases). Germline V CDR1 and CDR2: MGHDK, SYGVNS. The CDR3 consists of 15 residues. The V gene lost 7 bases and the J gene lost 6 bases, with 20 bases spanning the gap. The CDR3 is CASTPGGGGDDTQYF. In DNA form, the CDR3 reads TGTGCCAGCACTCCCGGTGGGGGGGGCGATGATACGCAGTATTTT.

The gene calls are TRBV29-1 and TRBJ2-2, with a weak D call TRBD2 (5 bases). The length of the CDR3 is 13 residues. The V gene lost 4 bases and the J gene lost 6 bases, with 12 bases spanning the gap. The V gene's germline CDR1 is SQVTM and CDR2 ANQGSEA. CDR3 in amino acids: CSVVGSRAGELFF. CDR3 DNA sequence: TGCAGCGTTGTTGGGAGCCGGGCCGGGGAGCTGTTTTTT.

With respect to this clone: The junction differs from germline at one of its ends, possibly a read error. V usage is TRBV6-5 and J usage is TRBJ1-5; D is undetermined. Germline loops: CDR1 MNHEY, CDR2 SVGAGI. The length of the CDR3 is 14 residues. CDR3 nucleotides: TGTGCCAGCAGTTACACGGTTAGCGATCAGCCCCAGCATTTT. Protein product: CASSYTVSDQPQHF.

The chain uses TRBV5-1 and TRBJ1-4; possible D gene TRBD1, 6 bases. CDR1 SGHRS and CDR2 YFSETQ come from the germline V gene. CDR3 length equals 15 residues. V shed 4 bases and J shed 3 bases, with 13 bases lying between them. Written as DNA, the CDR3 is TGCGCCAGCAGCGGAAACAGGGCCGCTAATGAAAAACTGTTTTTT. Its translation: CASSGNRAANEKLFF.

The chain is built from TRBV7-2 and TRBJ2-5; D is undetermined. This CDR3 is built from 11 residues. Germline assignment: CDR1 SGHTA and CDR2 FQGNSA. Trimming took off 5 bases at V and 2 bases at J, with 3 bases between the two ends. This CDR3 is CASSPQETQYF. The DNA for the CDR3 is TGTGCCAGCAGCCCGCAAGAGACCCAGTACTTC. The whole variable domain, filled in from reference TRBV7-2 and TRBJ2-5, reads GAGVSQSPSNKVTEKGKDVELRCDPISGHTALYWYRQSLGQGLEFLIYFQGNSAPDKSGLPSDRFSAERTGGSVSTLTIQRTQQEDSAVYLCASSPQETQYFGPGTRLLVL.

The chain links TRBV27 to TRBJ1-1, with 7 bases lining up with TRBD1. J was trimmed by 4 bases and V by 5 bases; bases with no gene match: 10. The CDR3 has 15 amino acids. Germline CDR1 MNHEY, CDR2 SMNVEV (reference sequence). CDR3 in DNA: TGTGCCAGCAGTCCCACAGGGGTTGGTAGCACTGAAGCTTTCTTT. Its translation is CASSPTGVGSTEAFF.

J is TRBJ2-7 and V is TRBV7-8; a possible D gene is TRBD1 (6 bases). V was pared by 2 bases and J by 0 bases, with 8 bases between. Looked up from germline, CDR1 is SGHVS and CDR2 is FQNEAQ. The CDR3 is 14 amino acids. Written as DNA, the CDR3 is TGTGCCAGCAGCTTAAGAGGGGGCTCCTACGAGCAGTACTTC. Translation gives CASSLRGGSYEQYF.

This chain links TRBV30 with TRBJ2-5, with D tentatively TRBD1 (6 bases). The CDR3 has 16 residues. The germline V gene has CDR1 GTSNPN and CDR2 SVGIG (reference sequence). The V end was cut by 3 bases, the J end by 4 bases, with 21 bases between. CDR3 sequence (DNA): TGTGCCTGGAGGCCCCGGACTCTGACAGGCGGAGAGACCCAGTACTTC. Encoded protein: CAWRPRTLTGGETQYF.

The chain employs TRBV2 and TRBJ1-2; TRBD1 is a possible D gene (5 bases). CDR3 size: 14 residues. Germline CDR1 SNHLY, CDR2 FYNNEI. The V end lost 5 bases, the J end lost 3 bases, and 13 bases lay between the germline ends. CDR3: CASSSRVEDYGYTF. CDR3 nucleotide sequence: TGTGCCAGCAGTAGCAGGGTAGAGGACTATGGCTACACCTTC.

Only a few counts were recorded for this clone. The CDR3 DNA reads as TGTGCCTGCGACGGACAGAGCTATGGCTACACCTTC. This sequence encodes CACDGQSYGYTF. The chain recombines TRBV30 with TRBJ1-2; D may be TRBD1 (6 bases). CDR1 and CDR2 from the germline V gene are GTSNPN and SVGIG (reference sequence). The CDR3 is 12 residues long. V was pared by 6 bases and J by 4 bases, with 12 bases between.

This clone was picked up one time. The chain combines TRBV6-1 with TRBJ1-2; D unresolved. The CDR3 loop spans 14 amino acids. Per the germline V gene, CDR1 is MNHNS and CDR2 is SASEGT. Trimming took 6 bases from V and 0 from J, leaving 11 bases between them. The CDR3 region is CASSLQVANYGYTF. CDR3 nucleotides: TGTGCCAGCAGCTTACAAGTCGCTAACTATGGCTACACCTTC.

This clone was counted once. This rearrangement joins TRBV19 to TRBJ2-3, with D possibly being TRBD2 (6 bases). This CDR3 region has 13 residues. Germline V gives CDR1 LNHDA, CDR2 SQIVND (reference sequence). V was clipped by 5 bases and J by 6 bases, with 12 bases between them. The CDR3 sequence is CASSPQSGDTQYF. DNA for the CDR3: TGTGCCAGTAGTCCCCAGAGCGGGGATACGCAGTATTTT. Full variable domain (remainder filled in from reference TRBV19 and TRBJ2-3): DGGITQSPKYLFRKEGQNVTLSCEQNLNHDAMYWYRQDPGQGLRLIYYSQIVNDFQKGDIAEGYSVSREKKESFPLTVTSAQKNPTAFYLCASSPQSGDTQYFGPGTRLTVL.

This chain's CDR3 is CASSLGGESVYEQYF. The CDR3 DNA is TGTGCCAGCAGTCTCGGGGGGGAGAGTGTGTACGAGCAGTACTTC. The chain carries TRBV27 and TRBJ2-7, with 8 bases identical to TRBD2. CDR3 length: 15 amino acids. V trimming: 5 bases; J trimming: 4 bases; junction bases outside the gene matches: 10. Per the germline V gene, CDR1 is MNHEY and CDR2 is SMNVEV (reference sequence).

With respect to this clone: The sample has other DNA sequences that encode this CDR3 too. The J gene is TRBJ1-4, the V gene TRBV2; D unresolved. Between the trimmed V and J ends, which lost 4 bases and 0 bases, there was a span of 9 bases. The length of the CDR3 is 15 residues. From germline, CDR1 is SNHLY and CDR2 FYNNEI. CDR3 loop: CASSVRQATNEKLFF. The CDR3 nucleotides read TGTGCCAGCAGTGTACGACAAGCAACTAATGAAAAACTGTTTTTT.